This TCR beta chain was recorded in a study of blood T cell repertoires in COVID-19. Trimming cost V 6 bases and J 4 bases; bases outside gene matches: 11. The CDR3 is made up of 16 amino acids. Germline V gene sequence: CDR1 MDHEN, CDR2 SYDVKM. Per the study methods: Reference gene primer amplification yielded estimated nucleated cell counts. Assay used: immunoSEQ multiplex PCR; TCRdb lists only in-frame clones, some missing. V and J calls and clone size are as listed in that table; D and trimming were resolved from the DNA. The data contain roughly 350,000 clones, approximately 91% of them singletons.

The sample was peripheral blood. The chain couples TRBV28 to TRBJ2-7; 11 positions agree with TRBD1. The source of this sequence is a woman in her 70s with COVID-19, enrolled during active disease. CDR3 bases: TGTGCCAGCAGCCCAGCTCCGGGACAGGGGGTGTACGAGCAGTACTTC. As protein: CASSPAPGQGVYEQYF. Full variable domain (missing parts from reference TRBV28 and TRBJ2-7): DVKVTQSSRYLVKRTGEKVFLECVQDMDHENMFWYRQDPGLGLRLIYFSYDVKMKEKGDIPEGYSVSREKKERFSLILESASTNQTSMYLCASSPAPGQGVYEQYFGPGTRLTVT.